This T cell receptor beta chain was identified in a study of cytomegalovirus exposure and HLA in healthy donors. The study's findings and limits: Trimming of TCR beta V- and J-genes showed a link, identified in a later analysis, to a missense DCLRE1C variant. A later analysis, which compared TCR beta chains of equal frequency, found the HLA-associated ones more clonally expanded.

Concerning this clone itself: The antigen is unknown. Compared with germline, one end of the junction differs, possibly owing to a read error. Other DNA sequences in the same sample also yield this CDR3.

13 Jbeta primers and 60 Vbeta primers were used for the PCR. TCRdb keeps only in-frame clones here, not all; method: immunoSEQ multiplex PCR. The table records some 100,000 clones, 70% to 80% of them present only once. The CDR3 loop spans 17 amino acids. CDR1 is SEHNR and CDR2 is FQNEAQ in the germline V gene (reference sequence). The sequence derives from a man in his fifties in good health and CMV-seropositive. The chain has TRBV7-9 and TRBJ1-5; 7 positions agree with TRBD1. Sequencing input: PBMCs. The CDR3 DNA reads TGTGCCAGCAGCTTAGGACAGGCAGGGGGGCGCAACCAGCCCCAGCATTTT. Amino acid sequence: CASSLGQAGGRNQPQHF.